Each of the 5 T cell receptor beta chains below was sequenced from the same sample in a study of shared clonotypes between healthy human individuals. Method: immunoSEQ multiplex PCR; TCRdb's copy keeps in-frame clones and lacks some. The table has about 2,200,000 clones, about 93% seen once. Naive-designated CD8 cells lacked CD45RO, were positively enriched for CCR7, and omitted terminally differentiated effector memory CD45RA+ cells. The specimen sequenced was naive CD8+ T cells from PBMCs. These receptors came from a man younger than 35 in good health. Some clones in this sample may be carry-over from other donors' samples.

CDR3 protein: CASSLRHRDPPYEQYF. In nucleotides, the CDR3 is TGTGCCAGCAGCTTGCGCCATCGGGACCCTCCCTACGAGCAGTACTTC. The chain carries TRBV28 and TRBJ2-7; D assignment may be TRBD1 or TRBD2 (5 bases each). Germline V lookup: CDR1 MDHEN, CDR2 SYDVKM. Trimming left V 6 bases short and J 2 bases short, with 20 bases between. The CDR3 spans 16 residues.

A note on this clone: This same CDR3 is encoded by further DNA sequences in the sample. This chain uses TRBV28 with TRBJ2-7; 7 bases fit TRBD2. In germline, CDR1 is MDHEN, CDR2 SYDVKM. The CDR3 extends over 13 amino acids. The V gene end was trimmed by 1 base and the J gene end by 5 bases; junction bases not matched to a gene: 2. The CDR3 sequence: CASSLSGGDEQYF. For the CDR3, the DNA is TGTGCCAGCAGTTTATCGGGAGGAGACGAGCAGTACTTC.

In nucleotides, the CDR3 is TGTGCCAGCAGCTTGGTGCTTGCGGGAGGGACCGGGGAGCTGTTTTTT. It translates to CASSLVLAGGTGELFF. The chain employs TRBV7-8 and TRBJ2-2, with 9 nucleotides matching TRBD2. Trimming removed 3 bases from V and 5 bases from J; junction bases left unmatched: 7. In germline, CDR1 is SGHVS, CDR2 FQNEAQ. This CDR3 spans 16 amino acids.

This clone was recorded only once. This chain joins TRBV27 and TRBJ2-7; a weak D match, TRBD2 (6 bases). CDR1 and CDR2 from the germline V gene are MNHEY and SMNVEV (reference sequence). V was clipped by 5 bases and J by 4 bases, with 18 bases between them. The CDR3 length is 15 residues. The CDR3 region is CASSETPGLVYEQYF. The CDR3 DNA is TGTGCCAGCAGTGAGACCCCGGGACTTGTATACGAGCAGTACTTC.

V and J are TRBV27 and TRBJ2-1; D uncertain. Germline CDR1 and CDR2: MNHEY and SMNVEV (reference sequence). The CDR3 covers 13 residues. Trimming removed 0 bases at V and 12 bases at J, with 12 bases between. The CDR3 loop reads CASSLSLGDGQFF. For the CDR3, the DNA is TGTGCCAGCAGTTTATCGCTCGGTGATGGGCAGTTCTTC.